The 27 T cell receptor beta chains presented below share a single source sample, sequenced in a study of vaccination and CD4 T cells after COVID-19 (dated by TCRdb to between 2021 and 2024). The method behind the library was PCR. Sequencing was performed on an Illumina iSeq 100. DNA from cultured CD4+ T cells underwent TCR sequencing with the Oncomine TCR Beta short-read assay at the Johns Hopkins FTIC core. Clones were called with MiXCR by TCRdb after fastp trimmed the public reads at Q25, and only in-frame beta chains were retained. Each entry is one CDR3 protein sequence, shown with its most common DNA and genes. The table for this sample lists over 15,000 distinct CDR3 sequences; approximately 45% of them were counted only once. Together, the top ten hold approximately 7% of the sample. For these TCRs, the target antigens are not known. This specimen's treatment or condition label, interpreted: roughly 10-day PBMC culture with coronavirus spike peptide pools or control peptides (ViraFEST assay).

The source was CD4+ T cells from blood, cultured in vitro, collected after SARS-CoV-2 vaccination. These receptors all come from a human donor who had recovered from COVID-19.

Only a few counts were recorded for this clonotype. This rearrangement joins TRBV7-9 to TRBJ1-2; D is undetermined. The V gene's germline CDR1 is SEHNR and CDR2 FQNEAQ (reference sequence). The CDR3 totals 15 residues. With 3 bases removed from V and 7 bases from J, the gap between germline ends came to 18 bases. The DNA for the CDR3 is TGTGCCAGCAGCTTCGGTGCGGGTGCGATTCTTGGCTACACCTTC. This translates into CASSFGAGAILGYTF.

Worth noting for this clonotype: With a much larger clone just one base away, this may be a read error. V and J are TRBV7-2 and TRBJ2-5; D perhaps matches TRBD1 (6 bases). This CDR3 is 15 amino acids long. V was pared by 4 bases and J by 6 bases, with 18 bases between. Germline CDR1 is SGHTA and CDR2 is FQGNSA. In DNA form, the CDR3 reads TGTGCCAGCAGCTCCCAGGGGACAAACCGGAAGACCCAGTACTTC. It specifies CASSSQGTNRKTQYF.

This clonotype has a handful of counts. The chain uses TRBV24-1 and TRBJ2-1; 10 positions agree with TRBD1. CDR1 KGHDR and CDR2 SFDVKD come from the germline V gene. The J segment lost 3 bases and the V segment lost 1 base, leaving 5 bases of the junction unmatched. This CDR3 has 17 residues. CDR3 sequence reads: CATSDLAGTGDYNEQFF. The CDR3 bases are TGTGCCACCAGTGATTTAGCCGGGACAGGGGACTACAATGAGCAGTTCTTC.

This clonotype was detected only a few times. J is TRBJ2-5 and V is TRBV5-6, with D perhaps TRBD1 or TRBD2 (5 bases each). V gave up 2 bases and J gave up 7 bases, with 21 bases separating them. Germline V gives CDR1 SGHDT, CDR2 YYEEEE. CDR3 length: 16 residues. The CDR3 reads CASSFYLAGGTGTQYF. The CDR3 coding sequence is TGTGCCAGCAGCTTTTATCTAGCCGGAGGTACAGGGACCCAGTACTTC. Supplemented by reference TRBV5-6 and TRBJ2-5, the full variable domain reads DAGVTQSPTHLIKTRGQQVTLRCSPKSGHDTVSWYQQALGQGPQFIFQYYEEEERQRGNFPDRFSGHQFPNYSSELNVNALLLGDSALYLCASSFYLAGGTGTQYFGPGTRLLVL.

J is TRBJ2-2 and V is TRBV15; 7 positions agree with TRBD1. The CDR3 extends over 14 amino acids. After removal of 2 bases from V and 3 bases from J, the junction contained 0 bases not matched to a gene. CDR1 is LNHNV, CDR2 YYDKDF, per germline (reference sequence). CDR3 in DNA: TGTGCCACCAGCAGACAGGGGGACACCGGGGAGCTGTTTTTT. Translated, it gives CATSRQGDTGELFF.

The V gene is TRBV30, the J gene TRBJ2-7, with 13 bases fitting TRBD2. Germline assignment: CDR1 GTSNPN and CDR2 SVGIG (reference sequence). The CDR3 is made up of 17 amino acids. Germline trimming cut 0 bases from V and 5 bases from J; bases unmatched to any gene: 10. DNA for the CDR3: TGTGCCTGGAGTGTAGTATTTGGGACTAGCGGGACCGACGAGCAGTACTTC. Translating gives CAWSVVFGTSGTDEQYF.

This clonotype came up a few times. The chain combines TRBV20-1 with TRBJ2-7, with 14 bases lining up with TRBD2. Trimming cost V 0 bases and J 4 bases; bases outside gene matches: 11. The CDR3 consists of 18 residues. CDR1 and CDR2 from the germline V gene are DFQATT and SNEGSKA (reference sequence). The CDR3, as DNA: TGCAGTGCTAGAGATATCGGACTAGCGGGAGGCAGAGGTTACGAGCAGTACTTC. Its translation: CSARDIGLAGGRGYEQYF.

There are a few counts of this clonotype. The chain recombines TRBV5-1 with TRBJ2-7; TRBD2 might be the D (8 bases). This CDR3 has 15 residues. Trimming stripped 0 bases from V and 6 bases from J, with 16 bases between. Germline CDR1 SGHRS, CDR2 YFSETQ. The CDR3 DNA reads TGCGCCAGCAGCTTGGTTTCGGGAGGGGGCGGCGAGCAGTACTTC. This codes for CASSLVSGGGGEQYF.

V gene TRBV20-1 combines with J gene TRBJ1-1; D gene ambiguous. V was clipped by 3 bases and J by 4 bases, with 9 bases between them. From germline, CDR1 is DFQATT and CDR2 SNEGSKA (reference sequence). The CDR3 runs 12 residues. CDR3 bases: TGCAGTGCTAGGGAGGGTAGCACTGAAGCTTTCTTT. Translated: CSAREGSTEAFF.

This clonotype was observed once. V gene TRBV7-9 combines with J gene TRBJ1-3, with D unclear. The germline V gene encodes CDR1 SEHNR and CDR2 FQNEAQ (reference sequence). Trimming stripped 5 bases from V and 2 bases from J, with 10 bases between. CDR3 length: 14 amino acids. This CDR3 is CASSPRVAGNTIYF. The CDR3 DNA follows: TGTGCCAGCAGCCCACGCGTAGCTGGAAACACCATATATTTT.

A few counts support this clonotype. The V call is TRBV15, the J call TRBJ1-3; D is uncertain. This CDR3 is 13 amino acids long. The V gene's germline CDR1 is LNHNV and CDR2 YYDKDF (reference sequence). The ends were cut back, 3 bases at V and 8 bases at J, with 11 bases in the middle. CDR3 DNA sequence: TGTGCCACCAGCAGCGGGGATTTCGACACCATATATTTT. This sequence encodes CATSSGDFDTIYF.

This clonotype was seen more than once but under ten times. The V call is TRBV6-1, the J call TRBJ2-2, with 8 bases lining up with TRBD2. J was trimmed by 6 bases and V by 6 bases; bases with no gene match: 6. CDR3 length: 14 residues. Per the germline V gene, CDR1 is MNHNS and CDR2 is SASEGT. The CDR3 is CASSPGRVAGELFF. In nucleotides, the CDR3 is TGTGCCAGCAGCCCCGGGAGGGTCGCCGGGGAGCTGTTTTTT.

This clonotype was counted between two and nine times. The CDR3 coding sequence is TGTGCCAGCAGTACCCGACTAGCGGGGCTTTACAATGAGCAGTTCTTC. As protein: CASSTRLAGLYNEQFF. V and J are TRBV27 and TRBJ2-1, with 11 bases identical to TRBD2. Germline V lookup: CDR1 MNHEY, CDR2 SMNVEV (reference sequence). V trimming: 5 bases; J trimming: 4 bases; junction bases outside the gene matches: 7. The CDR3 runs 16 residues.

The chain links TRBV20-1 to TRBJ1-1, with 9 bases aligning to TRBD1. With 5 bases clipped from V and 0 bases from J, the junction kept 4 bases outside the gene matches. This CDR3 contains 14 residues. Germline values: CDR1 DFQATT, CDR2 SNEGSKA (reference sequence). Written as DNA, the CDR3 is TGCAGTGCTTCACAGGGGGCTATGAACACTGAAGCTTTCTTT. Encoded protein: CSASQGAMNTEAFF.

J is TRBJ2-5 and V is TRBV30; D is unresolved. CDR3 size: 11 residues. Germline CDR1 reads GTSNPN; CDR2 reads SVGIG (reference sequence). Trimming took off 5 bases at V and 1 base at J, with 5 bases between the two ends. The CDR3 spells CAWGPQETQYF. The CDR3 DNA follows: TGTGCCTGGGGGCCCCAAGAGACCCAGTACTTC.

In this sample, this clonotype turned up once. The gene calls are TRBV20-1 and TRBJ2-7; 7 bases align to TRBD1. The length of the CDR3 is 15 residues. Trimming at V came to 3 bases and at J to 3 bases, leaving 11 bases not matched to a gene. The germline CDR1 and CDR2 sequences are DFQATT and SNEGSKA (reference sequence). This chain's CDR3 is CSASLSLGQNYEQYF. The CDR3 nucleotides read TGCAGTGCTAGTCTATCCCTGGGACAGAACTACGAGCAGTACTTC.

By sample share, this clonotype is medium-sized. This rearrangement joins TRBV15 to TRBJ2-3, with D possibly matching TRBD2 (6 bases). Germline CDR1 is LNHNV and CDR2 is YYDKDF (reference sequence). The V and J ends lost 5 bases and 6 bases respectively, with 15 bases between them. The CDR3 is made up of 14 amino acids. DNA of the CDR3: TGTGCCACCAGCCCTCGACTAGTTCTTGATACGCAGTATTTT. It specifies CATSPRLVLDTQYF.

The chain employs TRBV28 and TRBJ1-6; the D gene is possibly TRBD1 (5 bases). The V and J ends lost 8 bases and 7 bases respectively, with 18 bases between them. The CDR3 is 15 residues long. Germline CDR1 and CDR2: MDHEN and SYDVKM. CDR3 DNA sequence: TGTGCCAGCGGATTCCCGGCCAGGGTGAATTCACCCCTCCACTTT. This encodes CASGFPARVNSPLHF.

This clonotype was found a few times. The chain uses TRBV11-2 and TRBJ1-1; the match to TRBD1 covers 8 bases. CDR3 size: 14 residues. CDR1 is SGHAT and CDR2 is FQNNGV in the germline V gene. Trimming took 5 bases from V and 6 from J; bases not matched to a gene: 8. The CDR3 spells CASSPGQGRSEAFF. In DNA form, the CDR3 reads TGTGCCAGCAGCCCCGGACAGGGTCGGTCTGAAGCTTTCTTT. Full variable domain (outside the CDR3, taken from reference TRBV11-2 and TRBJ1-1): EAGVAQSPRYKIIEKRQSVAFWCNPISGHATLYWYQQILGQGPKLLIQFQNNGVVDDSQLPKDRFSAERLKGVDSTLKIQPAKLEDSAVYLCASSPGQGRSEAFFGQGTRLTVV.

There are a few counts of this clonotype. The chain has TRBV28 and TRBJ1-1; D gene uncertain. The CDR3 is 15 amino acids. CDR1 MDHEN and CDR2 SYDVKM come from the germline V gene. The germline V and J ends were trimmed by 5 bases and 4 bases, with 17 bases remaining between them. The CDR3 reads CASSIPPKAGTEAFF. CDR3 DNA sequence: TGTGCCAGCAGTATCCCCCCCAAAGCAGGCACTGAAGCTTTCTTT.

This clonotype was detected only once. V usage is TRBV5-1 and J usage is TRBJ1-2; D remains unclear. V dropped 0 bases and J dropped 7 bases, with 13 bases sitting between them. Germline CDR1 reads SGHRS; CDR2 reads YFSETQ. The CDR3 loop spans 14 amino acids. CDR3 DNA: TGCGCCAGCAGCTTGGCCTTTGAGGGCTCTGGCTACACCTTC. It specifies CASSLAFEGSGYTF.

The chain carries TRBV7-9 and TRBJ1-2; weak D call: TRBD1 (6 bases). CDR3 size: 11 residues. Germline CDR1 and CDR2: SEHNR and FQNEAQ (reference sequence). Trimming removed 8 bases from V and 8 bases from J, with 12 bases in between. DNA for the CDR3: TGTGCCAGCGCCAAGGGGGAAGGCTACACCTTC. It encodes CASAKGEGYTF.

The CDR3 loop is CASSRSGRVDFEQFF. The CDR3 coding sequence is TGTGCCAGCAGCCGGAGCGGGCGGGTGGACTTTGAGCAGTTCTTC. This rearrangement joins TRBV12-3 or TRBV12-4 to TRBJ2-1; perhaps TRBD2 as D (6 bases). Trimming stripped 6 bases from V and 9 bases from J, with 21 bases between. CDR3 length: 15 residues.

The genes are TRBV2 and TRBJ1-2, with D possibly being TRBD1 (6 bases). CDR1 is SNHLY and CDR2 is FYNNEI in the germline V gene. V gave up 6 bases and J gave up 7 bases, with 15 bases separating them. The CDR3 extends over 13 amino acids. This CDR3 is CASRADRASGYTF. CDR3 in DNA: TGTGCCAGCAGGGCGGACAGAGCTTCTGGCTACACCTTC.

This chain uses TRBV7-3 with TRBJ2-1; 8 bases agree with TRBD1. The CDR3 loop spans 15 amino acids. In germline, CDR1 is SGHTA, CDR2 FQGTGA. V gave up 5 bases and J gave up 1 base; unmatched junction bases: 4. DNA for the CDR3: TGTGCCAGCAGCGCGGACAGGGCTTCCTACAATGAGCAGTTCTTC. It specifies CASSADRASYNEQFF.

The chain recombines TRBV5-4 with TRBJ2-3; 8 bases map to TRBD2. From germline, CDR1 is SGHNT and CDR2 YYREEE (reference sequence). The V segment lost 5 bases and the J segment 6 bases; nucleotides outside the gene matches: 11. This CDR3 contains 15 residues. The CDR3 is CASRTWTSLADTQYF. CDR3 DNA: TGTGCCAGCAGGACATGGACTAGCTTAGCCGATACGCAGTATTTT.

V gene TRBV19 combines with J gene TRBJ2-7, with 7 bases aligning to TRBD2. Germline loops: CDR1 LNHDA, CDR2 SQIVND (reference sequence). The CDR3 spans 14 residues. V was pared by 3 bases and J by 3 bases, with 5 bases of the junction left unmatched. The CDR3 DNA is TGTGCCAGTAGTATCGGTAGCGGGCTCTACGAGCAGTACTTC. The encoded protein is CASSIGSGLYEQYF.